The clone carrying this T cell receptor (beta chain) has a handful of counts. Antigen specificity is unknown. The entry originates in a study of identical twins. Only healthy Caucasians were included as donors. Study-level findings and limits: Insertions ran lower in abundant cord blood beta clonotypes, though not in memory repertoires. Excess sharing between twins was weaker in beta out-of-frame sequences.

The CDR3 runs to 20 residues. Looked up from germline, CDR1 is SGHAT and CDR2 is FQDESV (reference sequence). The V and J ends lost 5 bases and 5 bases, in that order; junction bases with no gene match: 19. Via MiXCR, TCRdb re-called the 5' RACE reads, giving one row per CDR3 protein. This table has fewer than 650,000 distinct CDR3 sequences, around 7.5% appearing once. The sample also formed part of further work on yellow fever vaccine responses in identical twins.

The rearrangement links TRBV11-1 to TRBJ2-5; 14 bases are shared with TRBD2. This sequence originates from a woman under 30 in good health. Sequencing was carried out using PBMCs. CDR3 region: CASSTNGLAGGQNIWETQYF. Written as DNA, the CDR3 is TGTGCCAGCAGCACAAATGGACTAGCGGGAGGACAAAATATCTGGGAGACCCAGTACTTC.